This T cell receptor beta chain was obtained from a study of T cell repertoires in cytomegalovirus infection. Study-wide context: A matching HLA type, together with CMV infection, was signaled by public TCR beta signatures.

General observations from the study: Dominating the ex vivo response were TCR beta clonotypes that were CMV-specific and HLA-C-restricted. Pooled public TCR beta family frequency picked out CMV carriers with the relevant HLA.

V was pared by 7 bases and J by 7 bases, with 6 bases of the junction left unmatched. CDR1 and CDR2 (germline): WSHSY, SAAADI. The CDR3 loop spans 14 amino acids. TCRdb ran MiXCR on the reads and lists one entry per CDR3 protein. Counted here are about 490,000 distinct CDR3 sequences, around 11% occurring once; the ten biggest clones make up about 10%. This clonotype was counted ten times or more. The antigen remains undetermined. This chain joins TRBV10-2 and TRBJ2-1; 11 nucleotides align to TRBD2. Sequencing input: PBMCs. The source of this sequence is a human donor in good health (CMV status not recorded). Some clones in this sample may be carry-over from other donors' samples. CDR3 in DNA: TGCGCCAGCAAACTAGCGGGGGCGCAAAATGAGCAGTTCTTC. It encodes CASKLAGAQNEQFF.